The 22 T cell receptor beta chains reported below all come from one sample, sequenced in a study of cytotoxic CD8 clonotypes in ibrutinib-treated CLL (dated by TCRdb to about 2021). Receptor libraries were prepared by the immunoSEQ multiplex PCR assay. The clones in this table, taken by TCRdb from immuneACCESS, are in-frame only. Not every clone is retained; where verified, under half of the shortfall comes from an unresolved V gene, and the cause of the rest is unknown. The sample table holds over 120,000 clones, of which approximately 80% were seen once. The ten top clones hold around 7.6% of the sample. Sequencing used PBMCs, obtained after 36 months of ibrutinib treatment. The source of these receptors is a human donor with chronic lymphocytic leukemia.

The chain employs TRBV2 and TRBJ2-1; TRBD2 agrees at 11 bases. J gave up 3 bases and V 6 bases, and 4 bases lay outside the gene matches. This CDR3 comprises 15 residues. Germline assignment: CDR1 SNHLY and CDR2 FYNNEI. The CDR3 loop is CASSYGTSGYNEQFF. The CDR3 coding sequence is TGTGCCAGCAGCTACGGGACTAGCGGCTACAATGAGCAGTTCTTC.

This chain joins TRBV11-1 and TRBJ2-7, with D maybe TRBD2 (6 bases). CDR3 length equals 12 residues. The V end was cut by 5 bases, the J end by 5 bases, with 10 bases between. Germline assignment: CDR1 SGHAT and CDR2 FQDESV (reference sequence). CDR3 nucleotide sequence: TGTGCCAGCAGCCCCCGACTAGACGAGCAGTACTTC. Its protein product is CASSPRLDEQYF.

The chain employs TRBV11-2 and TRBJ1-1; D remains ambiguous. The CDR3 runs to 14 residues. Germline loops: CDR1 SGHAT, CDR2 FQNNGV. V lost 2 bases and J 0 bases, leaving 7 bases between the germline ends. This chain's CDR3 is CASSLWALNTEAFF. The CDR3 DNA is TGTGCCAGCAGCTTATGGGCATTGAACACTGAAGCTTTCTTT.

The rearrangement joins TRBV5-5 to TRBJ2-7; D is uncertain. Germline assignment: CDR1 SGHKS and CDR2 YYEKEE (reference sequence). V lost 0 bases and J 5 bases, leaving 12 bases between the germline ends. The CDR3 runs 14 residues. The CDR3 reads CASSLVRLVHEQYF. In DNA, the CDR3 is TGTGCCAGCAGCTTGGTGCGGCTCGTCCACGAGCAGTACTTC. Together with reference TRBV5-5 and TRBJ2-7, the CDR3 gives the full variable domain: DAGVTQSPTHLIKTRGQQVTLRCSPISGHKSVSWYQQVLGQGPQFIFQYYEKEERGRGNFPDRFSARQFPNYSSELNVNALLLGDSALYLCASSLVRLVHEQYFGPGTRLTVT.

The chain couples TRBV9 to TRBJ2-7, with 11 positions matching TRBD1. There are 14 residues in the CDR3. V was pared by 4 bases and J by 2 bases, with 2 bases of the junction left unmatched. CDR1 is SGDLS and CDR2 is YYNGEE in the germline V gene. CDR3 bases: TGTGCCAGCAGCACGGGACAGGGGGCCTACGAGCAGTACTTC. This translates into CASSTGQGAYEQYF.

The chain couples TRBV30 to TRBJ1-4, with 10 bases aligning to TRBD1. CDR1 is GTSNPN and CDR2 is SVGIG in the germline V gene (reference sequence). V lost 1 base to trimming and J lost 9 bases; unmatched junction nucleotides: 5. The CDR3 sequence is 14 residues long. The CDR3 is CAWSDRTGGKKLFF. The DNA of the CDR3 is TGTGCCTGGAGTGATAGGACAGGGGGTAAAAAACTGTTTTTT.

This chain links TRBV6-5 with TRBJ1-1; D gene uncertain. The CDR3 length is 13 residues. V was trimmed by 6 bases and J by 2 bases, leaving 10 bases between them. CDR1 is MNHEY, CDR2 SVGAGI, per germline. The CDR3 DNA reads as TGTGCCAGCAGGAAAACAGTAAACACTGAAGCTTTCTTT. Encoded protein: CASRKTVNTEAFF.

The V gene is TRBV5-1, the J gene TRBJ2-7; D gene ambiguous. Germline CDR1 and CDR2: SGHRS and YFSETQ. The V end was cut by 4 bases, the J end by 4 bases, with 12 bases between. The CDR3 spans 13 residues. DNA for the CDR3: TGCGCCAGCAGCAGGGTCGGAGAGTACGAGCAGTACTTC. Translation gives CASSRVGEYEQYF.

The chain employs TRBV4-1 and TRBJ1-1; TRBD1 agrees at 9 bases. CDR1 is MGHRA, CDR2 YSYEKL, per germline. The CDR3 covers 16 residues. The trim removed 3 bases at V and 3 bases at J, leaving 8 bases unmatched. This CDR3 is CASSQAGTGFYTEAFF. CDR3 DNA: TGCGCCAGCAGCCAGGCAGGGACAGGGTTTTACACTGAAGCTTTCTTT.

This chain connects TRBV4-1 to TRBJ2-1, with 11 bases that match TRBD2. CDR3 size: 17 residues. J gave up 7 bases and V 3 bases, and 11 bases lay outside the gene matches. Germline lookup yields CDR1 MGHRA and CDR2 YSYEKL. CDR3 sequence (DNA): TGCGCCAGCAGCCAGGGACGAGCTAGCGGGAGGAGGAATGAGCAGTTCTTC. It codes for CASSQGRASGRRNEQFF.

The chain links TRBV9 to TRBJ2-3; 8 bases match TRBD1. The V gene's germline CDR1 is SGDLS and CDR2 YYNGEE. The CDR3 consists of 16 residues. With V trimmed by 6 bases and J by 3 bases, 12 bases remained unmatched. CDR3 region: CASNPWGRGRTDTQYF. The CDR3 nucleotides read TGTGCCAGCAACCCTTGGGGCAGGGGGCGGACAGATACGCAGTATTTT.

This clone was counted only a few times. This chain links TRBV12-5 with TRBJ2-1, with TRBD2 identical over 7 bases. V trimming: 6 bases; J trimming: 7 bases; junction bases outside the gene matches: 6. This CDR3 region has 13 residues. The V gene's germline CDR1 is LGHNT and CDR2 FRNRAP. The CDR3 nucleotides read TGTGCTAGTGGCCGCCCGGGAGGTAATGAGCAGTTCTTC. Encoded protein: CASGRPGGNEQFF.

This sequence joins TRBV10-3 and TRBJ1-1; D not resolved. Germline-derived CDR1 and CDR2 are ENHRY and SYGVKD. Trimming stripped 1 base from V and 6 bases from J, with 6 bases between. This CDR3 comprises 12 residues. The CDR3 region has the DNA TGTGCCATCAGTGAGTACAACGCTGAAGCTTTCTTT. It codes for CAISEYNAEAFF.

The rearrangement links TRBV5-1 to TRBJ1-1; 7 bases align to TRBD1. Germline V CDR1 and CDR2: SGHRS, YFSETQ. CDR3 length: 14 amino acids. V trimming: 2 bases; J trimming: 4 bases; junction bases outside the gene matches: 5. The CDR3 DNA is TGCGCCAGCAGCTTTCAGGGGGAGGGCACTGAAGCTTTCTTT. Encoded protein: CASSFQGEGTEAFF.

This clone was observed a few times. The rearrangement joins TRBV7-9 to TRBJ2-3; D unresolved. The CDR3 loop spans 14 amino acids. V lost 2 bases to trimming and J lost 2 bases, with 8 bases between them. Germline V gene lookup returns CDR1 SEHNR and CDR2 FQNEAQ (reference sequence). The CDR3 is CASSLSSSTDTQYF. The CDR3 nucleotides are TGTGCCAGCAGCTTAAGTTCGTCCACAGATACGCAGTATTTT.

This clone was observed once. The chain uses TRBV7-2 and TRBJ2-3; 7 bases map to TRBD2. The CDR3 loop spans 14 amino acids. Germline V gene lookup returns CDR1 SGHTA and CDR2 FQGNSA. The V gene end was trimmed by 5 bases and the J gene end by 6 bases; junction bases not matched to a gene: 8. Here the CDR3 DNA reads TGTGCCAGCAGCCGACGGGGGGAGTGGGATACGCAGTATTTT. Encoded protein: CASSRRGEWDTQYF.

This clone appeared a few times. This chain's CDR3 is CASSRTIYQVIGGNTIYF. The CDR3 coding sequence is TGTGCCAGCAGCCGGACCATTTACCAGGTTATAGGCGGAAACACCATATATTTT. This chain uses TRBV5-5 with TRBJ1-3, with D unclear. Germline loops: CDR1 SGHKS, CDR2 YYEKEE (reference sequence). The CDR3 is 18 residues long. Deletions cut 4 bases from V and 4 bases from J, with 24 bases between.

This chain uses TRBV2 with TRBJ1-1; possible D gene TRBD1, 5 bases. The V end lost 6 bases, the J end lost 6 bases, and 17 bases lay between the germline ends. Germline V gives CDR1 SNHLY, CDR2 FYNNEI. The CDR3 length is 14 residues. CDR3 amino acids: CASRRGRGLAEAFF. CDR3 DNA sequence: TGTGCCAGCAGGCGGGGTCGGGGGTTGGCTGAAGCTTTCTTT. The full variable domain, rest sourced from reference TRBV2 and TRBJ1-1, is EPEVTQTPSHQVTQMGQEVILRCVPISNHLYFYWYRQILGQKVEFLVSFYNNEISEKSEIFDDQFSVERPDGSNFTLKIRSTKLEDSAMYFCASRRGRGLAEAFFGQGTRLTVV.

The J gene is TRBJ2-3, the V gene TRBV29-1, with D hard to call. CDR3 size: 13 residues. Per the germline V gene, CDR1 is SQVTM and CDR2 is ANQGSEA. V lost 0 bases and J lost 1, with 5 bases in between. The CDR3 nucleotides read TGCAGCGTTGAAGACTCGGGCACAGATACGCAGTATTTT. This translates into CSVEDSGTDTQYF.

The rearrangement links TRBV5-1 to TRBJ1-5; 7 bases are shared with TRBD1. The CDR3 has 14 residues. Germline trimming cut 2 bases from V and 7 bases from J; bases unmatched to any gene: 6. Germline CDR1 reads SGHRS; CDR2 reads YFSETQ. The CDR3 DNA is TGCGCCAGCAGCTTAACAGGGGCTTTGCAGCCCCAGCATTTT. This sequence encodes CASSLTGALQPQHF.

The chain combines TRBV5-1 with TRBJ2-4; D call uncertain. CDR1 and CDR2 (germline): SGHRS, YFSETQ. CDR3 length: 13 amino acids. V lost 1 base to trimming and J lost 6 bases, with 8 bases between them. The CDR3, as DNA: TGCGCCAGCAGCTTGCTAGACGGAAACATTCAGTACTTC. It codes for CASSLLDGNIQYF.

This clone turned up a few times. The chain carries TRBV18 and TRBJ2-7; D may match TRBD1 or TRBD2 (5 bases each). Trimming removed 3 bases from V and 2 bases from J, with 11 bases in between. Germline V gene data show CDR1 as KGHSH and CDR2 as LQKENI. There are 14 residues in the CDR3. The CDR3: CASSPGLGPYEQYF. The CDR3 DNA is TGTGCCAGCTCACCGGGCCTGGGACCCTACGAGCAGTACTTC.